This is a list of T cell receptor beta chains from one sample in a study of identifying expanded T cells in peripheral blood. Assay used: immunoSEQ multiplex PCR; TCRdb lists only in-frame clones, some missing. The sample has 80,000 to 90,000 clones, about 91% seen once. The sequenced material came from blood. These receptor sequences come from a person aged 18 to 75 in good health. The conserved cysteine and the conserved F or W are not part of the CDR3 here.

>TRBJ1-5|TRBV6-5|12
ASSYSTSNQPQH
>TRBJ1-5|TRBV6-6|12
ASSSSGEINTQH
>TRBJ2-4|TRBV4-3|13
ASSQRDRSKNIQY
>TRBJ1-2|TRBV25-1|13
ASSDSLGTGVGYT
>TRBJ2-5|TRBV5-4|12
ASSYRAPRETQY
>TRBJ2-3|TRBV18|9
ASSPTDTQY
>TRBJ2-1|TRBV12-2|15
ASRLAKATSGQDEQF
>TRBJ1-4|TRBV6-6|12
ASSYSTGDEKLF
>TRBJ2-7|TRBV6-5|11
ASRPRQAYEQY
>TRBJ2-7|TRBV10-3|13
AISELDRGLWEQY
>TRBJ2-1|TRBV7-2|14
ASSLSPSGGTGEQF
>TRBJ1-5|TRBV2|12
ASSDISDDQPQH
>TRBJ2-5|TRBV9|15
ASSVGGSAGGTETQY
>TRBJ2-7|TRBV27|14
ASSPHFKRDSNEQY
>TRBJ1-2|TRBV2|14
ASRKTNLGIFYGYT
>TRBJ1-4|TRBV19|13
ASKTGVFPNEKLF
>TRBJ2-5|TRBV2|10
ASSALQETQY
>TRBJ2-4|TRBV7-2|12
ASSLVGGGDIQY
>TRBJ1-1|TRBV19|15
ASSAPTWALGNTEAF
>TRBJ2-1|TRBV10-3|11
AIGGLAGGEQF
>TRBJ2-2|TRBV27|13
ASSGLATNTGELF
>TRBJ2-3|TRBV12-2|15
ASRQTSTATSTDTQY
>TRBJ2-5|TRBV6-4|15
ASSDPGSHRQQETQY
>TRBJ2-5|TRBV25-1|10
ASQTQQETQY
>TRBJ1-4|TRBV2|14
ASSEWGPRKAEKLF
>TRBJ1-6|TRBV5-6|12
ASSSTGEDSPLH
>TRBJ2-7|TRBV7-2|11
ASSRPGEYEQY
>TRBJ1-3|TRBV6-5|12
ASRQQGFGNTIY
>TRBJ2-2|TRBV7-8|14
ASSPLVGSNTGELF
>TRBJ1-2|TRBV5-6|13
ASSLAGTGPRGYT
>TRBJ2-7|TRBV7-2|12
ASSSGGTDREQY
>TRBJ2-5|TRBV21-1|12
ASTDRGLQETQY
>TRBJ1-2|TRBV29-1|12
SVASPLGNYGYT
>TRBJ2-1|TRBV7-6|14
ASSPTGTGFSIEQF
>TRBJ2-1|TRBV9|12
ASNQGQELNEQF
>TRBJ1-2|TRBV2|11
ASRPMGTGGYT
>TRBJ2-1|TRBV7-2|12
ASSPRLALYEQF
>TRBJ2-5|TRBV29-1|13
SVEVMARGVETQY
>TRBJ1-2|TRBV5-6|11
ASSLAQSYGYT
>TRBJ2-1|TRBV4-1|14
ASSPSTTSGYNEQF
>TRBJ2-2|TRBV7-2|13
ASQDSRSNTGELF
>TRBJ2-5|TRBV7-2|12
ASSSLTSTETQY
>TRBJ2-7|TRBV21-1|12
ASSRRGRQYEQY
>TRBJ1-2|TRBV5-4|13
ASSSPGQGARGYT
>TRBJ1-4|TRBV5-1|10
ARTGGEEKLF
>TRBJ2-1|TRBV6-6|9
ASRDWDEQF
>TRBJ1-1|TRBV15|13
ATSRGRGGNTEAF
>TRBJ1-4|TRBV5-4|11
ASSRDRDEKLF